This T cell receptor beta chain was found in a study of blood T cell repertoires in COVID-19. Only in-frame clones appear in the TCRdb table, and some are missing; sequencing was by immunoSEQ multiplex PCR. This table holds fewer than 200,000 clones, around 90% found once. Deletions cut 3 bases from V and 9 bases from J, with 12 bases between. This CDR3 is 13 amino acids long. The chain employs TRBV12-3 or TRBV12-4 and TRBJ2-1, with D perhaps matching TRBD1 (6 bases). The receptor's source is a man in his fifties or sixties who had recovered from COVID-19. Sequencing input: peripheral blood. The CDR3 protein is CASSFDRRGEQFF. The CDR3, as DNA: TGTGCCAGCAGTTTTGACAGGAGAGGTGAGCAGTTCTTC.